This TCR beta chain was profiled in a study of blood T cell repertoires in COVID-19. In the study overall: PBMCs, B-cell-depleted T cells, or T cells were the source of the cDNA or gDNA that made up the material.

After removal of 5 bases from V and 2 bases from J, the junction contained 3 bases not matched to a gene. The CDR3 has 13 amino acids. The germline V gene has CDR1 SGHVS and CDR2 FQNEAQ. Original handling: For nucleated cells, counts were estimated from reference gene primer amplification. Sequenced by immunoSEQ multiplex PCR; TCRdb stores in-frame clones only, minus some. The D gene and trimming were derived from the DNA, and the V and J assignments and clone size from that table. The table shows roughly 230,000 clones, with around 82% occurring only once. The chain employs TRBV7-8 and TRBJ2-7; TRBD1 matches at 7 bases. The sequenced sample was peripheral blood. The receptor comes from a woman of 80 years or more with acute or convalescent COVID-19. CDR3 in amino acids: CASSLGTAYEQYF. Here the CDR3 DNA reads TGTGCCAGCAGCCTTGGGACAGCCTACGAGCAGTACTTC.